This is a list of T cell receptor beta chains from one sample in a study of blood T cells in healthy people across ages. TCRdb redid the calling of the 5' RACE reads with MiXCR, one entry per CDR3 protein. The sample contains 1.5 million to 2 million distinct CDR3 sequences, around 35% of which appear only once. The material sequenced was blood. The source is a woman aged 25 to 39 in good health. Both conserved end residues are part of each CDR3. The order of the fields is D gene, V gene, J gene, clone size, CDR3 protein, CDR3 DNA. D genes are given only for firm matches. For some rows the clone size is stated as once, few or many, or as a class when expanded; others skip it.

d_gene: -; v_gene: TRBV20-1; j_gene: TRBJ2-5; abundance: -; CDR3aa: CSARDLSDFAGPGEQYF; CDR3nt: TGCAGTGCTAGAGATCTTTCGGACTTCGCGGGGCCGGGGGAGCAGTACTTC
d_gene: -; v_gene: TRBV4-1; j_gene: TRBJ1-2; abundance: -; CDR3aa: CASSPGPGELGYTF; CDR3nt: TGCGCCAGCAGCCCAGGGCCAGGGGAGTTAGGCTACACCTTC
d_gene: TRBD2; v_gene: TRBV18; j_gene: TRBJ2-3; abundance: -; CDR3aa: CASSPLASGTTDTQYF; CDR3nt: TGTGCCAGCTCACCTCTGGCTAGCGGGACGACAGATACGCAGTATTTT
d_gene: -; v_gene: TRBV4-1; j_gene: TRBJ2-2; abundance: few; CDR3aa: CASSLQGGTGELFF; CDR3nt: TGCGCCAGCAGCCTTCAGGGGGGCACCGGGGAGCTGTTTTTT
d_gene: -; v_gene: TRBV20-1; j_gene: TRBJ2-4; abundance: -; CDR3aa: CSATPRLGGNIQYF; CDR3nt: TGCAGTGCTACCCCCAGATTAGGCGGAAACATTCAGTACTTC
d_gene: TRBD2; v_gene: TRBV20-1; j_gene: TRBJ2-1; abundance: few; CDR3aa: CSANGLAGGRSEQFF; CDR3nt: TGCAGTGCAAACGGACTAGCGGGGGGGCGGAGTGAGCAGTTCTTC
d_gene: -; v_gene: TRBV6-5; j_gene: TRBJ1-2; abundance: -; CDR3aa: CASNRGDHGYTF; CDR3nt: TGTGCCAGCAATCGTGGGGACCATGGCTACACCTTC
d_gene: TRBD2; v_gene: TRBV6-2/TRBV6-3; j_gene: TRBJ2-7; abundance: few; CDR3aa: CASSYPQALAGAPYEQYF; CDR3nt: TGTGCCAGCAGTTACCCTCAAGCACTAGCGGGGGCACCCTACGAGCAGTACTTC
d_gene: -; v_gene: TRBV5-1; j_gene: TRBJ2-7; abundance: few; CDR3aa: CASSLAPPQGTSTYEQYF; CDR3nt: TGCGCCAGCAGCTTGGCCCCCCCACAGGGAACGTCTACCTACGAGCAGTACTTC
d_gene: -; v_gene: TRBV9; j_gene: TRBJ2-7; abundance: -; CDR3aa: CASSVGGGRIYEQYF; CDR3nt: TGTGCCAGCAGCGTAGGAGGCGGACGGATATACGAGCAGTACTTC
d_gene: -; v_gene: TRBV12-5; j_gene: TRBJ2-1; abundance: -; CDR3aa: CASGLLGNYNEQFF; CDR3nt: TGTGCTAGTGGTTTGTTGGGCAATTACAATGAGCAGTTCTTC
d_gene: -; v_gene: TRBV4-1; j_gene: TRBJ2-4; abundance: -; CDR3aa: CASSQRDAKNIQYF; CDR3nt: TGCGCCAGCAGCCAAAGGGACGCCAAAAACATTCAGTACTTC
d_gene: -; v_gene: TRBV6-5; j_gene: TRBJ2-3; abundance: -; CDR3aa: CASSSPTASTDTQYF; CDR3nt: TGTGCCAGCAGTTCCCCGACGGCTAGCACAGATACGCAGTATTTT
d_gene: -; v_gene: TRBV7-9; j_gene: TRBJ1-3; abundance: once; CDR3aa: CASSPRGDTYSGNTIYF; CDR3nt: TGTGCCAGCAGCCCACGGGGGGACACTTACTCTGGAAACACCATATATTTT
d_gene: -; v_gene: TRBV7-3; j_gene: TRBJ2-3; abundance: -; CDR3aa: CASSSGGPQSRSYTDTQYF; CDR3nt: TGTGCCAGCAGCTCCGGTGGGCCCCAATCTCGGTCCTACACAGATACGCAGTATTTT
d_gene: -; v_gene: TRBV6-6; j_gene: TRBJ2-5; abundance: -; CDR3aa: CASSYGFGGNGTQYF; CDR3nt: TGTGCCAGCAGTTACGGCTTCGGAGGCAATGGGACCCAGTACTTC
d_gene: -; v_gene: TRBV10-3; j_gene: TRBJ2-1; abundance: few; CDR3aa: CAISDFGQYYNEQFF; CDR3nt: TGTGCCATCAGTGATTTCGGACAGTACTACAATGAGCAGTTCTTC
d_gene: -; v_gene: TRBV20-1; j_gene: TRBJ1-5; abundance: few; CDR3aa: CSARGGKGDQPQHF; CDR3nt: TGCAGTGCTAGGGGGGGTAAGGGGGATCAGCCCCAGCATTTT
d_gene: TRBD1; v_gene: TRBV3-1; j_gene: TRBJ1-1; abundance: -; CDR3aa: CASSENAGGNTEAFF; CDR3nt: TGTGCCAGCAGCGAAAACGCAGGGGGCAACACTGAAGCTTTCTTT
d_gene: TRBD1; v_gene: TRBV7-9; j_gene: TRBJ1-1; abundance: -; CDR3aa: CASSPGTVLNTEAFF; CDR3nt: TGTGCCAGCAGCCCGGGGACAGTTCTGAACACTGAAGCTTTCTTT
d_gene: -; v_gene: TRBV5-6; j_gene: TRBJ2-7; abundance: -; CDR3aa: CASSLRRQRVYEQYF; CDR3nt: TGTGCCAGCAGCCTGAGAAGACAAAGAGTATACGAGCAGTACTTC
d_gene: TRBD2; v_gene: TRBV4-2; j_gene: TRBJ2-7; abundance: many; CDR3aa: CASSQDLAGSTEQYF; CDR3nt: TGTGCCAGCAGCCAAGATCTAGCGGGTTCTACCGAGCAGTACTTC
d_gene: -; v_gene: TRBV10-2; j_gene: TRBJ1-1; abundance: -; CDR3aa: CASGPQSRGLIKNTEAFF; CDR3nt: TGCGCCAGCGGCCCCCAAAGCAGGGGTCTAATAAAGAACACTGAAGCTTTCTTT
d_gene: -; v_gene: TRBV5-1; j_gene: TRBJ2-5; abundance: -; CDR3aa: CASSSRPQQEAQYF; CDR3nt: TGCGCCAGCAGCTCCCGGCCACAACAAGAGGCCCAGTACTTC
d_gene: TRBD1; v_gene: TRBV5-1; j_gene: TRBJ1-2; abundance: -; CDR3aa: CASSRDREDYGYTF; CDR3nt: TGCGCCAGCAGCAGGGACAGGGAGGACTATGGCTACACCTTC
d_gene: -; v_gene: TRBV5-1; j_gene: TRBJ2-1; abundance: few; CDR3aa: CASSLAPSSNEQFF; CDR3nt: TGCGCCAGCAGCTTGGCGCCTAGCAGCAATGAGCAGTTCTTC
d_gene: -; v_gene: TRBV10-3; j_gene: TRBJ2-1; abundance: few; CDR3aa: CAITRGGGNEQFF; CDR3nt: TGTGCCATCACCCGAGGGGGGGGCAATGAGCAGTTCTTC
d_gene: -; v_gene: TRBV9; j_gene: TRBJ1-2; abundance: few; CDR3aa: CASSDKRDSIYGYTF; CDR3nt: TGTGCCAGCAGCGACAAGCGGGATTCAATCTATGGCTACACCTTC
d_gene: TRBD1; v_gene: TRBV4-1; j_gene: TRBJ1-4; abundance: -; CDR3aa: CASSQASRDSNEKRFF; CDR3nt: TGCGCCAGCAGCCAAGCATCTAGGGACAGTAATGAAAAACGGTTTTTT
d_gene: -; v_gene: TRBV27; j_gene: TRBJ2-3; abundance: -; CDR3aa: CASASRADSVSTDTQYF; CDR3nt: TGTGCCAGCGCTTCTAGGGCAGACAGCGTCAGCACAGATACGCAGTATTTT
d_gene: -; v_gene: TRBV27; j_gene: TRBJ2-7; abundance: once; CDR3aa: CASSTVTGCNEQYF; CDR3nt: TGTGCCAGCAGTACGGTTACGGGGTGCAACGAGCAGTACTTC
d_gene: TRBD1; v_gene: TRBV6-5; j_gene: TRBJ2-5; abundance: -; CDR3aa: CASSRGRGRMGETQYF; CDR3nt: TGTGCCAGCAGCAGGGGCAGGGGGCGAATGGGGGAGACCCAGTACTTC
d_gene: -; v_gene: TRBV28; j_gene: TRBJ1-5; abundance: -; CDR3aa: CASSHLNRDGYRPQHF; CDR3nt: TGTGCCAGCAGTCACCTAAACAGGGATGGGTATCGGCCCCAGCATTTT
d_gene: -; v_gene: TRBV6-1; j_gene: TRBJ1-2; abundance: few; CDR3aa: CASSELGLLSSYYGYTF; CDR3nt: TGTGCCAGCAGTGAACTGGGACTTCTATCCTCTTACTATGGCTACACCTTC
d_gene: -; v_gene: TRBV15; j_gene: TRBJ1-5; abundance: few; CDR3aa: CATSSSGNQPQHF; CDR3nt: TGTGCCACCAGCTCCTCCGGCAATCAGCCCCAGCATTTT
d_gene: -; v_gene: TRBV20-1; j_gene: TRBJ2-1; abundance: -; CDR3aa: CSGDNEQFF; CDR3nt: TGCAGTGGGGACAATGAGCAGTTCTTC
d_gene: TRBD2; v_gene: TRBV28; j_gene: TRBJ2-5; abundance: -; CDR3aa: CASRVGGSGRETQYF; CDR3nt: TGTGCCAGCAGGGTTGGCGGTAGCGGGAGGGAGACCCAGTACTTC
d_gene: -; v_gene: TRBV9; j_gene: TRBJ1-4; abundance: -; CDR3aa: CASSVEDGWNEKLFF; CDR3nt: TGTGCCAGCAGCGTAGAGGACGGGTGGAATGAAAAACTGTTTTTT
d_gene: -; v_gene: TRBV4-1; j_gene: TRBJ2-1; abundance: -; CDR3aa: CASALGGAAYNEQFF; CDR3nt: TGCGCCAGCGCATTGGGGGGGGCCGCCTACAATGAGCAGTTCTTC
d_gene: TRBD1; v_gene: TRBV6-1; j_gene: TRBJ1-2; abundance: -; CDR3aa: CASRGTEEGYGYTF; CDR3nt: TGTGCCAGCAGAGGGACAGAGGAGGGCTATGGCTACACCTTC
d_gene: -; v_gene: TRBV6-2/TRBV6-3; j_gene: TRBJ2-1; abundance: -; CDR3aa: CASSYLGTVQLNEQFF; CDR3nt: TGTGCCAGCAGTTACTTGGGGACCGTACAATTAAATGAGCAGTTCTTC
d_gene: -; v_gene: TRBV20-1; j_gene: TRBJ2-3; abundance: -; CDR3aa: CSAQGSTDTQYF; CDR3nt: TGCAGTGCTCAGGGTTCAACAGATACGCAGTATTTT
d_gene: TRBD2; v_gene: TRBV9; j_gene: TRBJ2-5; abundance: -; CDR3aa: CASSPGTIPRKETQYF; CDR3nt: TGTGCCAGCAGCCCCGGGACTATCCCACGGAAGGAGACCCAGTACTTC
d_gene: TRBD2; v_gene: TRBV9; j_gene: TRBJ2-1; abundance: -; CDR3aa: CASSVGAGGRYEQFF; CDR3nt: TGTGCCAGCAGCGTAGGGGCGGGGGGGCGTTATGAGCAGTTCTTC
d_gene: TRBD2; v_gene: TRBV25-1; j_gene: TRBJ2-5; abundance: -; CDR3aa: CASSESRGGIETQYF; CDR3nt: TGTGCCAGCAGTGAAAGCCGGGGGGGCATAGAGACCCAGTACTTC
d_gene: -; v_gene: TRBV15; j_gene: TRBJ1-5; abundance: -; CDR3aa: CATSRDQAGANQPQHF; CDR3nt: TGTGCCACCAGCAGAGATCAGGCAGGGGCGAATCAGCCCCAGCATTTT
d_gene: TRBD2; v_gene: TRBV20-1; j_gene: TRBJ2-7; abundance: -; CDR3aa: CSALKVGTSGKYEQYF; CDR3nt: TGCAGTGCTCTCAAGGTCGGTACTAGCGGGAAGTACGAGCAGTACTTC
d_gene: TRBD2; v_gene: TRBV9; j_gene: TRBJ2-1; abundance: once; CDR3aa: CASSVATSGIGNEQFF; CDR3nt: TGTGCCAGCAGCGTAGCGACTAGCGGGATAGGGAATGAGCAGTTCTTC
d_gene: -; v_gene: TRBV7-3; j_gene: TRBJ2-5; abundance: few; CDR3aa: CASSLKVSEEETQYF; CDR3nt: TGTGCCAGCAGCTTAAAGGTGTCTGAGGAAGAGACCCAGTACTTC
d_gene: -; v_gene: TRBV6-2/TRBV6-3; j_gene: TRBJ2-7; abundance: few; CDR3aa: CASKYRTYEQYF; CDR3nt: TGTGCCAGCAAGTACCGGACCTACGAGCAGTACTTC
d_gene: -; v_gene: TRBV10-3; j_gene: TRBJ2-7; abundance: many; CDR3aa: CAISGTRASDSYEQYF; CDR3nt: TGTGCCATCAGTGGGACACGGGCTTCCGACTCCTACGAGCAGTACTTC
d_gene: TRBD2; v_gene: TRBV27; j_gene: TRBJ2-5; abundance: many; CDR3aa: CASRTSGIKETQYF; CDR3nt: TGTGCCAGCAGGACTAGCGGGATCAAAGAGACCCAGTACTTC
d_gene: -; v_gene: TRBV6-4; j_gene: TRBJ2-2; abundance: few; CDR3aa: CASSDRSGGELFF; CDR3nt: TGTGCCAGCAGTGATAGGTCGGGCGGGGAGCTGTTTTTT
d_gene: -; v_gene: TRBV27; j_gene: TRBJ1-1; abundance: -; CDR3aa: CASSLSAGVDYTEAFF; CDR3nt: TGTGCCAGCAGTTTATCTGCAGGCGTCGATTATACTGAAGCTTTCTTT
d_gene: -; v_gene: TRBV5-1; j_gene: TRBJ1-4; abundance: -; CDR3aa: CASRGGGTNERLFF; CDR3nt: TGCGCCAGCAGGGGAGGGGGTACAAATGAAAGACTGTTTTTT
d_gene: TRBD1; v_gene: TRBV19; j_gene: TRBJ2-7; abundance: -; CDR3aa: CASSRGQGTTYEQYF; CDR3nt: TGTGCCAGTAGTAGAGGACAGGGGACAACCTACGAGCAGTACTTC
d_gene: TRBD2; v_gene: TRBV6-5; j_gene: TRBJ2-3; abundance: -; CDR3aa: CASSYSTSGRDTQYF; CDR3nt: TGTGCCAGCAGTTATTCTACTAGCGGGAGAGATACGCAGTATTTT
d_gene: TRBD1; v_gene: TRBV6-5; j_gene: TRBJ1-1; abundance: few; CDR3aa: CASSYSKGQGPLLAEAFF; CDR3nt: TGTGCCAGCAGTTACTCGAAAGGACAGGGGCCTCTCTTGGCCGAAGCTTTCTTT
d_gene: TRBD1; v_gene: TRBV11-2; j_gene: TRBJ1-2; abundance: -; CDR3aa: CASGPWDRGLANYGYTF; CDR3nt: TGTGCCAGCGGCCCTTGGGACAGGGGGTTAGCTAACTATGGCTACACCTTC
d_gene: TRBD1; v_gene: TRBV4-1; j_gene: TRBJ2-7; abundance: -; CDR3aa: CASSPTPGQGSLEQYF; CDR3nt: TGCGCCAGCTCCCCCACCCCGGGACAGGGTTCACTCGAGCAGTACTTC